This T cell receptor (beta chain) was documented in a study of T cell responses to AZD1222 COVID-19 vaccine. Overall study: Combined were second doses at about 4 or about 12 weeks. Whole-study results and caveats: Donors in the cohort were predominantly white British and more often female, and clonal diversity was possibly underestimated. Within unmutated variant regions lay the reported targets of nearly half of spike-specific TCRs.

The V and J ends lost 3 bases and 11 bases respectively, with 13 bases between them. CDR1 LGHNT and CDR2 FRNRAP come from the germline V gene. The CDR3 loop spans 12 amino acids. About this clone itself: Its specificity is unknown.

Sequencing used immunoSEQ multiplex PCR; TCRdb keeps in-frame clones, though not all of them. This repertoire shows 95,000 to 100,000 clones, 86% found once; its top ten account for 1.4%. The chain uses TRBV12-5 and TRBJ1-1, with no clear D. This TCR derives from an adult in good health. The sequences come from peripheral blood, collected on day 0 of AZD1222 vaccination. CDR3 in amino acids: CASGFLGKGAFF. The CDR3 coding sequence is TGTGCTAGTGGTTTTTTAGGAAAAGGGGCTTTCTTT.